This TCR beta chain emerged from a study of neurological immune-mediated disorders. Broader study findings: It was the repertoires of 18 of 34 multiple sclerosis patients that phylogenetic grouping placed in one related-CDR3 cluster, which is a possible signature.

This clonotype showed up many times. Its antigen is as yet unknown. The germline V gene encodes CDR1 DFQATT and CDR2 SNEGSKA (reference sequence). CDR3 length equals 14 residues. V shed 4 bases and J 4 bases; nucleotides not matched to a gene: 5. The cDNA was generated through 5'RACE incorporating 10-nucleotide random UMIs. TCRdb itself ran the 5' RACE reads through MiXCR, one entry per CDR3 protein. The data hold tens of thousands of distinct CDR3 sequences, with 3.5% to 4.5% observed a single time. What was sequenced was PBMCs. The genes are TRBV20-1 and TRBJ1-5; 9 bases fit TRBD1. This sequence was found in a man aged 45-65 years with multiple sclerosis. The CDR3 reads CSATGDRENQPQHF. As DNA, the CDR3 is TGCAGTGCTACAGGGGACAGGGAAAATCAGCCCCAGCATTTT.